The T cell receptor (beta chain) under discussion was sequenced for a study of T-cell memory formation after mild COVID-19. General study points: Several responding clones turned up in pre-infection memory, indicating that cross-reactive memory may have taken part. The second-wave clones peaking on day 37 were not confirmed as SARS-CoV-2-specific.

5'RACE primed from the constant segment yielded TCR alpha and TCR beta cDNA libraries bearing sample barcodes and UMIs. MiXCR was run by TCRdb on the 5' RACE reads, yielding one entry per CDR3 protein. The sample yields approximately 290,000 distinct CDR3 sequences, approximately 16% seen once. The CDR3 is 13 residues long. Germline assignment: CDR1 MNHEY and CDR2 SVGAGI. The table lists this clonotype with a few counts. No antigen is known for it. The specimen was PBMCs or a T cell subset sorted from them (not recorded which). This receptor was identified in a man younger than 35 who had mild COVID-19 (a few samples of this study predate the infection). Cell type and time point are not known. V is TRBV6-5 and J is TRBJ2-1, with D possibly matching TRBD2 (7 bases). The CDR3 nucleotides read TGTGCTACGGCCGGGGGGCTGTACAATGAGCAGTTCTTC. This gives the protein CATAGGLYNEQFF.